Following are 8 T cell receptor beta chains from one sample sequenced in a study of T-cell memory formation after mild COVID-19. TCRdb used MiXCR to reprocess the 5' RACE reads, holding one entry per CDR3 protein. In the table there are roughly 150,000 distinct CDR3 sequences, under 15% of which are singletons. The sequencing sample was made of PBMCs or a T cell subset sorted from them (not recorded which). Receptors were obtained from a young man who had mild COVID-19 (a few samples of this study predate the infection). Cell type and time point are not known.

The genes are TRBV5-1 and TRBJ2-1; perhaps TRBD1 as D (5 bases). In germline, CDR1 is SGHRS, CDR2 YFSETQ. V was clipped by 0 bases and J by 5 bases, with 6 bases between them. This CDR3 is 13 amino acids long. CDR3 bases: TGCGCCAGCAGCTTGGGCAGGGACAATGAGCAGTTCTTC. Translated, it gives CASSLGRDNEQFF.

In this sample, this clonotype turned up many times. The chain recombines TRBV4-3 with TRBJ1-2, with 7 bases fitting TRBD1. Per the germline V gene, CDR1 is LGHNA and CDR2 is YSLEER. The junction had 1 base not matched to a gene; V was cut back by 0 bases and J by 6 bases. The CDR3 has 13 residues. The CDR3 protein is CASSQDRGHGYTF. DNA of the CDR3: TGCGCCAGCAGCCAAGATAGGGGGCATGGCTACACCTTC.

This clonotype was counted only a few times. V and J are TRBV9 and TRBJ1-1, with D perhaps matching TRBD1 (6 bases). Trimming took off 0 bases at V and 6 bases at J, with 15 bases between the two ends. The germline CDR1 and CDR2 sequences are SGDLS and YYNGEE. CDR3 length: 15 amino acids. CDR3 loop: CASSVGGNRVPEAFF. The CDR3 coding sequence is TGTGCCAGCAGCGTAGGGGGTAACAGGGTTCCTGAAGCTTTCTTT. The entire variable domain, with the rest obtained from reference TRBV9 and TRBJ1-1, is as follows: DSGVTQTPKHLITATGQRVTLRCSPRSGDLSVYWYQQSLDQGLQFLIQYYNGEERAKGNILERFSAQQFPDLHSELNLSSLELGDSALYFCASSVGGNRVPEAFFGQGTRLTVV.

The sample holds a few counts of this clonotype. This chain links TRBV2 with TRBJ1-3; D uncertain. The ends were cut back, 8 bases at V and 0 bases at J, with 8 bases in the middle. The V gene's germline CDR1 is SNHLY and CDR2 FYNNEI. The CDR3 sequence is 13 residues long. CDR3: CASSGISGNTIYF. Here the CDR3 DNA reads TGTGCCAGCTCCGGAATCTCTGGAAACACCATATATTTT.

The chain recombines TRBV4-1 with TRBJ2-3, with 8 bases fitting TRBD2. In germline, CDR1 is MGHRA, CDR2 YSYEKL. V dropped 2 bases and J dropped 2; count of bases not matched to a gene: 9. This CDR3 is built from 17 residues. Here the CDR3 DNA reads TGCGCCAGCAGCCAATCACCTGCGGGGGGCGACACAGATACGCAGTATTTT. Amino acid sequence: CASSQSPAGGDTDTQYF.

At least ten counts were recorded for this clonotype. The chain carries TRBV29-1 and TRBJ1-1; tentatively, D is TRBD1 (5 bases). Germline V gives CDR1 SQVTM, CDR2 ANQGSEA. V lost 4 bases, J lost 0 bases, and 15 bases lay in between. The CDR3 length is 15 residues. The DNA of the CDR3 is TGCAGCGTTGGGGCAGGGTGGGGGATGAACACTGAAGCTTTCTTT. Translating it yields CSVGAGWGMNTEAFF.

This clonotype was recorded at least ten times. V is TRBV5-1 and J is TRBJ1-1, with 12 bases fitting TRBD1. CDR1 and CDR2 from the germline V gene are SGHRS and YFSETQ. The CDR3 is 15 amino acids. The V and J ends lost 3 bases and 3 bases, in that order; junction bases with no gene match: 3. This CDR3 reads CASSWGTGGDTEAFF. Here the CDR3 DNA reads TGCGCCAGCAGCTGGGGGACAGGGGGCGACACTGAAGCTTTCTTT.

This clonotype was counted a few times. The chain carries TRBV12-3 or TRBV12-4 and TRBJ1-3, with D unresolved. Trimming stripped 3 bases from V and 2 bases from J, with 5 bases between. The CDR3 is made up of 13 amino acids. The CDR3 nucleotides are TGTGCCAGCAGTTTTGTCGCTGGAAACACCATATATTTT. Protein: CASSFVAGNTIYF.